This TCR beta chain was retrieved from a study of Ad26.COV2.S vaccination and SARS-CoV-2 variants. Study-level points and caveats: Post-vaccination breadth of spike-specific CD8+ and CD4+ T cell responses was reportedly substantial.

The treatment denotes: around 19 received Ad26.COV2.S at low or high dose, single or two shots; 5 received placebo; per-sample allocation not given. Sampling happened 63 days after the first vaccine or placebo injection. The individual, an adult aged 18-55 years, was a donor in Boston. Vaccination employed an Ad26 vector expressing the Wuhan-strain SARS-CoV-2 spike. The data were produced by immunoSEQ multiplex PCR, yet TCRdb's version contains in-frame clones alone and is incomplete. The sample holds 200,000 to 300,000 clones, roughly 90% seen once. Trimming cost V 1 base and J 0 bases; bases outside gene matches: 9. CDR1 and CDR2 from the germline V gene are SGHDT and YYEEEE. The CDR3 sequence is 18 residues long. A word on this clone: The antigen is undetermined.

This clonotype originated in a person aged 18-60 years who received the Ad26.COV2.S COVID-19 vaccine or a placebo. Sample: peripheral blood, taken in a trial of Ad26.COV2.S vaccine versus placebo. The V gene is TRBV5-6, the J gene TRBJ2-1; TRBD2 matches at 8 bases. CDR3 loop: CASSLTLAGPDSYNEQFF. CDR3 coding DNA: TGTGCCAGCAGCTTGACGTTAGCGGGGCCCGACTCCTACAATGAGCAGTTCTTC. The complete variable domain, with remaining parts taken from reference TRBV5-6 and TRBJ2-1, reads DAGVTQSPTHLIKTRGQQVTLRCSPKSGHDTVSWYQQALGQGPQFIFQYYEEEERQRGNFPDRFSGHQFPNYSSELNVNALLLGDSALYLCASSLTLAGPDSYNEQFFGPGTRLTVL.